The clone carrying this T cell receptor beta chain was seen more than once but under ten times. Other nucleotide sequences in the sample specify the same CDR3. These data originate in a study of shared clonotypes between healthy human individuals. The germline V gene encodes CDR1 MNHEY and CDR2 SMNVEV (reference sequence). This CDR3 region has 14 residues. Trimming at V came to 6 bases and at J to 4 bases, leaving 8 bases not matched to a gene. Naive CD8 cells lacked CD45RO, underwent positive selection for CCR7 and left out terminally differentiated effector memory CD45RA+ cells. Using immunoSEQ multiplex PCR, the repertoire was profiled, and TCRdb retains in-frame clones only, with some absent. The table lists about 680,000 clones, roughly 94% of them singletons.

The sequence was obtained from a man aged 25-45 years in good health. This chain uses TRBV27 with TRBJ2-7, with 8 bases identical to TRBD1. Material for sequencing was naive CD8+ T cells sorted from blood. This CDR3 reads CASSLRGPLYEQYF. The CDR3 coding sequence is TGTGCCAGCAGCCTCAGGGGGCCCCTTTACGAGCAGTACTTC.